The 8 T cell receptor beta chains below all came from one sample that was sequenced in a study of beta chain features in type 1 diabetes (dated by TCRdb to 2017 to 2018). The library was prepared using the immunoSEQ multiplex PCR assay. The entire amount of isolated RNA was reverse transcribed using the High Capacity cDNA Reverse Transcription Kit, so the sequenced TCRB transcripts were expressed ones. TCRdb limited this immuneACCESS table to in-frame rearrangements with V and J called. A share of clones is missing; checked studies link under half to unresolved V genes, and the rest is unexplained. Across this sample there are fewer than 900,000 clones, with roughly 17% seen only once. In total, the top ten clones hold 0.02% to 0.025% of the sample. Material for sequencing was naive CD4+ T cells from blood. Interpreted using the paper, the cell subset or site label stands for: true naive CD4+ T cells. These receptors were collected from a young woman in good health.

In this sample, this clone turned up a few times. The V and J genes are TRBV2 and TRBJ1-1, with D perhaps TRBD1 (6 bases). CDR3 length: 16 residues. CDR1 is SNHLY, CDR2 FYNNEI, per germline. The V end was cut by 6 bases, the J end by 4 bases, with 21 bases between. CDR3 DNA: TGTGCCAGCAGACCTAAAGGGGGGAGGTGGGGCACTGAAGCTTTCTTT. This gives the protein CASRPKGGRWGTEAFF.

A few counts support this clone. V gene TRBV6-5 combines with J gene TRBJ2-2; D is unclear. The germline V gene encodes CDR1 MNHEY and CDR2 SVGAGI. The CDR3 is made up of 15 amino acids. Trimming pared 6 bases from V and 4 bases from J, leaving 15 bases between. The CDR3 region has the DNA TGTGCCAGCAGCGCAGAGCGTGTTCGCACCGGGGAGCTGTTTTTT. Translation gives CASSAERVRTGELFF.

V usage is TRBV28 and J usage is TRBJ2-7; TRBD1 agrees at 7 bases. Losses at the gene ends were 5 bases for V and 7 bases for J; bases not matched to a gene: 8. The CDR3 is 13 residues long. Germline CDR1 MDHEN, CDR2 SYDVKM. CDR3 in amino acids: CASSPGDSSEQYF. The CDR3 region has the DNA TGTGCCAGCAGTCCAGGGGACAGCTCTGAGCAGTACTTC.

The table lists this clone with a few counts. The chain carries TRBV18 and TRBJ1-1; possible D gene TRBD1, 5 bases. V dropped 2 bases and J dropped 11 bases, with 21 bases sitting between them. Germline V gene data show CDR1 as KGHSH and CDR2 as LQKENI. This CDR3 comprises 15 residues. The CDR3 loop reads CASSPVGQGVEFAFF. The CDR3 DNA follows: TGTGCCAGCTCACCAGTTGGGCAGGGCGTCGAGTTTGCTTTCTTT.

The chain joins TRBV28 to TRBJ2-7, with a tentative D call TRBD2 (7 bases). The CDR3 sequence is 15 residues long. The germline gives CDR1 MDHEN, CDR2 SYDVKM. Trimming stripped 2 bases from V and 3 bases from J, with 14 bases between. CDR3 loop: CASSLGGGGHYEQYF. The CDR3 nucleotides read TGTGCCAGCAGTTTAGGCGGGGGCGGACACTACGAGCAGTACTTC.

J is TRBJ2-5 and V is TRBV7-2; D is ambiguous. This CDR3 spans 13 amino acids. V lost 5 bases and J lost 1, with 8 bases in between. The V gene's germline CDR1 is SGHTA and CDR2 FQGNSA. This chain's CDR3 is CASSPQVQETQYF. DNA for the CDR3: TGTGCCAGCAGCCCCCAGGTCCAAGAGACCCAGTACTTC.

This chain connects TRBV11-2 to TRBJ2-1; D unclear. Trimming cost V 2 bases and J 4 bases, with 9 bases left between them. CDR3 length equals 14 residues. In germline, CDR1 is SGHAT, CDR2 FQNNGV. In DNA, the CDR3 is TGTGCCAGCAGCTTAAATAAAGGGTACAATGAGCAGTTCTTC. The encoded protein is CASSLNKGYNEQFF.

In its sample, this clone was seen a few times. The V gene is TRBV11-2, the J gene TRBJ2-1, with D unresolved. CDR3 length equals 12 residues. V lost 5 bases and J 4 bases, leaving 6 bases between the germline ends. Germline assignment: CDR1 SGHAT and CDR2 FQNNGV. The CDR3 region has the DNA TGTGCCAGCAGCCCTGAGTACAATGAGCAGTTCTTC. Its translation: CASSPEYNEQFF.